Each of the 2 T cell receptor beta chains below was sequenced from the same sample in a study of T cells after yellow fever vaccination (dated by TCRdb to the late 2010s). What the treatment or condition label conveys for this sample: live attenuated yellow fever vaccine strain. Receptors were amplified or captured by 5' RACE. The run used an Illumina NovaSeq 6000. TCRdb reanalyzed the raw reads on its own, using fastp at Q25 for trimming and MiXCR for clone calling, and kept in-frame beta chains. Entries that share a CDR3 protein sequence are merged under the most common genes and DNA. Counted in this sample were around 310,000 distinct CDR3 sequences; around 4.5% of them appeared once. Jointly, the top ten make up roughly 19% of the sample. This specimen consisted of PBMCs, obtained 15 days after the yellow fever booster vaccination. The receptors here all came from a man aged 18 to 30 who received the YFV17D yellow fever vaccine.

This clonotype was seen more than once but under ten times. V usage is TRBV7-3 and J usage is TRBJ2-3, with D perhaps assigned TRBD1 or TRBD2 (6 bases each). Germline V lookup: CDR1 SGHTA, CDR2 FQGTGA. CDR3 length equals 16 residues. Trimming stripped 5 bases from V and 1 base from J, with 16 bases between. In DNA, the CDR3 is TGTGCCAGCAGCCCCGTAGGAGGGGGTGGCACAGATACGCAGTATTTT. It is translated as CASSPVGGGGTDTQYF.

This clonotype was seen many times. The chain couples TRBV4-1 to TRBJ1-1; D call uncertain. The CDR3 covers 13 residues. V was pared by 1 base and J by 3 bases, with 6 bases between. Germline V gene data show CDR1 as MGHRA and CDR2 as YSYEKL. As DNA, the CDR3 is TGCGCCAGCAGCCAAGGCCTCGACACTGAAGCTTTCTTT. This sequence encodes CASSQGLDTEAFF.